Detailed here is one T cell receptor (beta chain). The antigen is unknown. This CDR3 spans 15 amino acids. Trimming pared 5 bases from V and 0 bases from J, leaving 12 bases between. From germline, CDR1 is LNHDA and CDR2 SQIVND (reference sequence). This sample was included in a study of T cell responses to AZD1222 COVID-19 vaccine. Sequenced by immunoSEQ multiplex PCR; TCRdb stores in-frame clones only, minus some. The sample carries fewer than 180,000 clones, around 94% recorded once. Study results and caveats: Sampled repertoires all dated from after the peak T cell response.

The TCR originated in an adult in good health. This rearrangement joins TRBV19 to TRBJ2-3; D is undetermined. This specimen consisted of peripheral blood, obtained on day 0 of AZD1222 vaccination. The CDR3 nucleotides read TGTGCCAGTAGTTCCGGTGAACACAGCACAGATACGCAGTATTTT. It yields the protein CASSSGEHSTDTQYF.